Each of the 27 T cell receptor beta chains below was sequenced from the same sample in a study of patients and donors after allogeneic stem cell transplantation. TCRdb re-derived calls from the RT-PCR reads in MiXCR, one entry per CDR3 protein. The top ten clones hold 11% of a sample with over 200,000 distinct CDR3 sequences, less than 50% of them seen once. The sequencing sample was made of blood, either unsorted or a sorted T cell fraction (not recorded which). These TCRs come from a human donor who was either an allogeneic HSCT recipient or a stem cell or donor lymphocyte infusion donor (not recorded which). It is not recorded whose cells these are; they may come from a transplant donor.

The chain has TRBV20-1 and TRBJ1-1; D unresolved. There are 13 residues in the CDR3. The germline V gene encodes CDR1 DFQATT and CDR2 SNEGSKA (reference sequence). Trimming stripped 0 bases from V and 7 bases from J, with 12 bases between. The CDR3 sequence is CSARERVRGEAFF. The CDR3, as DNA: TGCAGTGCTAGAGAGAGGGTCCGGGGTGAAGCTTTCTTT.

The genes are TRBV18 and TRBJ1-1; D remains ambiguous. The CDR3 is made up of 14 amino acids. Looked up from germline, CDR1 is KGHSH and CDR2 is LQKENI. Trimming removed 3 bases from V and 1 base from J, with 9 bases in between. CDR3 coding DNA: TGTGCCAGCTCACCGAATGGCCCGAACACTGAAGCTTTCTTT. This translates into CASSPNGPNTEAFF.

This chain joins TRBV12-3 or TRBV12-4 and TRBJ1-2; D remains unclear. Trimming removed 2 bases at V and 6 bases at J, with 10 bases between. The CDR3 sequence is 13 residues long. CDR3 sequence (DNA): TGTGCCAGCAGTTTAAAGAGTGGGGATGGCTACACCTTC. It specifies CASSLKSGDGYTF.

The rearrangement uses TRBV5-1 and TRBJ2-7; D gene unclear. Germline values: CDR1 SGHRS, CDR2 YFSETQ. This CDR3 has 14 residues. Trimming pared 0 bases from V and 3 bases from J, leaving 10 bases between. The CDR3 spells CASSLEQILYEQYF. CDR3 in DNA: TGCGCCAGCAGCTTGGAGCAGATACTCTACGAGCAGTACTTC.

The rearrangement links TRBV6-5 to TRBJ1-1, with D tentatively TRBD1 (6 bases). The CDR3 runs 15 residues. The V gene's germline CDR1 is MNHEY and CDR2 SVGAGI. Trimming shortened V by 2 bases and J by 2 bases, and 12 bases separated the two germline ends. The DNA of the CDR3 is TGTGCCAGCAGTTACGCCCAGGGGATAAACACTGAAGCTTTCTTT. It translates to CASSYAQGINTEAFF.

CDR3 amino acids: CASEKGDGILNTEAFF. The CDR3 DNA sequence: TGTGCCAGCGAGAAGGGGGACGGGATTTTGAACACTGAAGCTTTCTTT. This sequence joins TRBV11-2 and TRBJ1-1; D might be TRBD1 (6 bases). The CDR3 consists of 16 residues. The germline V gene has CDR1 SGHAT and CDR2 FQNNGV. Trimming cost V 8 bases and J 0 bases, with 19 bases left between them.

The chain has TRBV5-1 and TRBJ1-2; D not resolved. V was shortened by 0 bases and J by 4 bases, with 7 bases between the two germline ends. CDR1 is SGHRS and CDR2 is YFSETQ in the germline V gene. The CDR3 consists of 13 residues. Here the CDR3 DNA reads TGCGCCAGCAGCTTGGGTATCGGCTATGGCTACACCTTC. Translating it yields CASSLGIGYGYTF.

This clonotype was seen a few times. The chain has TRBV5-1 and TRBJ2-5; D gene uncertain. Germline CDR1 SGHRS, CDR2 YFSETQ. The CDR3 length is 13 residues. Trimming stripped 2 bases from V and 5 bases from J, with 10 bases between. The CDR3 sequence is CASSFRSHETQYF. CDR3 nucleotides: TGCGCCAGCAGCTTCCGCTCCCATGAGACCCAGTACTTC.

This clonotype was seen a handful of times. The J gene is TRBJ2-7, the V gene TRBV24-1; maybe TRBD1 (6 bases). Germline V gives CDR1 KGHDR, CDR2 SFDVKD. The V end was cut by 3 bases, the J end by 6 bases, with 11 bases between. This CDR3 region has 13 residues. The CDR3 coding sequence is TGTGCCACCAGTGATCTCACAGGGTTCGAGCAGTACTTC. Translated, it gives CATSDLTGFEQYF.

This clonotype was observed a handful of times. This chain joins TRBV5-6 and TRBJ1-1; TRBD1 agrees at 7 bases. Germline V gives CDR1 SGHDT, CDR2 YYEEEE. This CDR3 spans 13 amino acids. The V segment lost 0 bases and the J segment 5 bases; nucleotides outside the gene matches: 1. The CDR3 region is CASSLVTGTEAFF. CDR3 coding DNA: TGTGCCAGCAGCTTGGTGACAGGGACTGAAGCTTTCTTT.

The J gene is TRBJ2-5, the V gene TRBV5-1, with D unclear. Trimming shortened V by 5 bases and J by 0 bases, and 8 bases separated the two germline ends. The CDR3 is 13 amino acids. Germline CDR1 and CDR2: SGHRS and YFSETQ. The CDR3 DNA reads as TGCGCCAGCAGTTACGCAGACCAAGAGACCCAGTACTTC. It specifies CASSYADQETQYF.

This clonotype was recorded only once. This chain joins TRBV27 and TRBJ2-3, with a possible D match to TRBD2 (5 bases). Per germline, CDR1 MNHEY and CDR2 SMNVEV (reference sequence). With 3 bases removed from V and 4 bases from J, the gap between germline ends came to 11 bases. CDR3 length: 14 amino acids. As DNA, the CDR3 is TGTGCCAGCAGTTTGGGAGAGAGAGCAGATACGCAGTATTTT. This sequence encodes CASSLGERADTQYF.

The rearrangement uses TRBV15 and TRBJ2-2; maybe TRBD2 (5 bases). CDR3 length: 16 amino acids. Trimming left V 0 bases short and J 6 bases short, with 14 bases between. From germline, CDR1 is LNHNV and CDR2 YYDKDF (reference sequence). CDR3 loop: CATSRERVDGAGELFF. The CDR3 bases are TGTGCCACCAGCAGAGAGAGGGTTGACGGCGCCGGGGAGCTGTTTTTT.

This clonotype appeared a few times. V and J are TRBV20-1 and TRBJ1-1; TRBD1 aligns across 8 bases. CDR1 is DFQATT, CDR2 SNEGSKA, per germline (reference sequence). The CDR3 runs to 13 residues. J was trimmed by 0 bases and V by 5 bases; bases with no gene match: 2. CDR3 sequence: CSAGTGMNTEAFF. CDR3 nucleotide sequence: TGCAGTGCTGGGACAGGTATGAACACTGAAGCTTTCTTT.

This clonotype turned up a few times. CDR3 sequence: CSGQGGETQYF. CDR3 nucleotide sequence: TGCAGCGGACAGGGAGGAGAGACCCAGTACTTC. This chain connects TRBV29-1 to TRBJ2-5; a possible D gene is TRBD1 (7 bases). V shed 7 bases and J shed 4 bases, with 10 bases lying between them. Germline CDR1 and CDR2: SQVTM and ANQGSEA. CDR3 length: 11 amino acids.

The chain joins TRBV19 to TRBJ2-1; 9 nucleotides line up with TRBD2. The CDR3 contains 14 residues. Trimming cost V 6 bases and J 5 bases; bases outside gene matches: 5. Germline V gene sequence: CDR1 LNHDA, CDR2 SQIVND (reference sequence). CDR3 amino acids: CASRRSGGNNEQFF. The CDR3 nucleotides are TGTGCCAGTAGGCGTAGCGGGGGAAACAATGAGCAGTTCTTC.

The chain recombines TRBV18 with TRBJ1-3; D might be TRBD1 (5 bases). The CDR3 spans 15 residues. The V and J ends lost 3 bases and 1 base respectively, with 10 bases between them. Germline V gene sequence: CDR1 KGHSH, CDR2 LQKENI. The CDR3 here is CASSPLRESGNTIYF. The CDR3 nucleotides are TGTGCCAGCTCACCTCTCAGGGAATCTGGAAACACCATATATTTT.

The rearrangement uses TRBV28 and TRBJ1-4; D might be TRBD1 (5 bases). CDR3 length: 16 amino acids. V was pared by 3 bases and J by 2 bases, with 13 bases between. CDR1 and CDR2 from the germline V gene are MDHEN and SYDVKM. CDR3 in amino acids: CASSFRGFVTNEKLFF. CDR3 nucleotide sequence: TGTGCCAGCAGTTTTCGGGGGTTTGTGACTAATGAAAAACTGTTTTTT.

This clonotype was counted between two and nine times. The V call is TRBV10-3, the J call TRBJ1-2; D is ambiguous. CDR3 size: 13 residues. Germline V CDR1 and CDR2: ENHRY, SYGVKD. V was shortened by 3 bases and J by 8 bases, with 13 bases between the two germline ends. CDR3 sequence: CAISEGWGSGYTF. The CDR3 DNA reads TGTGCCATCAGTGAAGGGTGGGGTAGCGGCTACACCTTC.

V gene TRBV5-1 combines with J gene TRBJ2-4; 10 bases match TRBD1. The CDR3 runs to 14 residues. The V gene end was trimmed by 4 bases and the J gene end by 13 bases; junction bases not matched to a gene: 11. Germline-derived CDR1 and CDR2 are SGHRS and YFSETQ. The CDR3 coding sequence is TGCGCCAGCAGCCCTAGTGACAGGGGGCCCAAACAGTACTTC. It is translated as CASSPSDRGPKQYF.

V is TRBV7-2 and J is TRBJ1-5; D gene uncertain. V was shortened by 5 bases and J by 2 bases, with 13 bases between the two germline ends. The CDR3 is made up of 15 amino acids. CDR1 and CDR2 (germline): SGHTA, FQGNSA. The CDR3 nucleotides are TGTGCCAGCAGCCCGTCCAGCAAGGGCAATCAGCCCCAGCATTTT. The encoded protein is CASSPSSKGNQPQHF. Variable domain in full (rest from reference TRBV7-2 and TRBJ1-5): GAGVSQSPSNKVTEKGKDVELRCDPISGHTALYWYRQSLGQGLEFLIYFQGNSAPDKSGLPSDRFSAERTGGSVSTLTIQRTQQEDSAVYLCASSPSSKGNQPQHFGDGTRLSIL.

This clonotype has just a few counts. CDR3 in DNA: TGCAGCGTCGTTGACAGCTCCTCTAACTATGGCTACACCTTC. Translation: CSVVDSSSNYGYTF. The V and J genes are TRBV29-1 and TRBJ1-2; possible D gene TRBD1, 5 bases. From germline, CDR1 is SQVTM and CDR2 ANQGSEA. With 6 bases removed from V and 0 bases from J, the gap between germline ends came to 14 bases. The CDR3 has 14 residues.

This clonotype came up a few times. The genes are TRBV4-2 and TRBJ1-5; D perhaps matches TRBD1 (5 bases). This CDR3 has 15 amino acids. V shed 1 base and J shed 1 base, with 8 bases lying between them. Germline CDR1 LGHNA, CDR2 YNFKEQ. CDR3 nucleotides: TGTGCCAGCAGCCAAGCTAAGGGGAGCAATCAGCCCCAGCATTTT. Its translation is CASSQAKGSNQPQHF.

This chain links TRBV12-3 or TRBV12-4 with TRBJ2-1; 9 bases are shared with TRBD2. The ends lost 5 bases at V and 8 bases at J; junction bases unmatched: 10. The CDR3 loop spans 15 amino acids. The CDR3 DNA reads TGTGCCAGCAGTCCCACTAGCGGGTCTTGGGATGAGCAGTTCTTC. Translation: CASSPTSGSWDEQFF.

This clonotype was seen only a few times. The chain couples TRBV6-5 to TRBJ1-2; D gene unclear. V was cut by 5 bases and J by 5 bases, with 12 bases left in between. CDR3 length: 13 amino acids. In germline, CDR1 is MNHEY, CDR2 SVGAGI. DNA of the CDR3: TGTGCCAGCAGTACCCGGCGGGGTTATGGCTACACCTTC. Translation gives CASSTRRGYGYTF.

V usage is TRBV6-5 and J usage is TRBJ2-7, with 8 bases fitting TRBD1. CDR1 and CDR2 (germline): MNHEY, SVGAGI. The CDR3 loop spans 17 amino acids. The ends lost 5 bases at V and 1 base at J; junction bases unmatched: 13. The CDR3 coding sequence is TGTGCCAGCAGTCGCCTGCGACAGGGGAGGTATTCCTACGAGCAGTACTTC. Protein: CASSRLRQGRYSYEQYF.

The chain couples TRBV27 to TRBJ1-5; 7 nucleotides match TRBD1. The CDR3 sequence is 13 residues long. The ends lost 6 bases at V and 7 bases at J; junction bases unmatched: 6. CDR1 MNHEY and CDR2 SMNVEV come from the germline V gene (reference sequence). CDR3 nucleotide sequence: TGTGCCAGCAGCCGACAGGGTACGCAGCCCCAGCATTTT. Translated: CASSRQGTQPQHF.